These T cell receptor beta chains were read from a single sample in a study of identical twins. A single record per CDR3 protein comes from TCRdb applying MiXCR to the 5' RACE reads. The data contain 700,000 or so distinct CDR3 sequences, under 9% of them singletons. This sample was shared with a second study, whose subject was yellow fever vaccine responses in identical twins.

The specimen sequenced was PBMCs. These TCRs come from a young woman in good health. Each CDR3 is given with its conserved first and last residue. The D gene is left open where the match is weak. Size is stated for part of the rows, as once, few or many counts, or as a class when the clone is expanded.

j_call	d_call	cdr3_length	clone_size	v_call	cdr3_aa	cdr3_nt
TRBJ2-1	TRBD1	17	few	TRBV3-1	CASSHGHRDSWVNEQFF	TGTGCCAGCAGCCATGGACACCGGGACAGTTGGGTCAATGAGCAGTTCTTC
TRBJ2-7	TRBD1	17	once	TRBV5-5	CASNFGRGPLSSYEQYF	TGTGCCAGCAATTTCGGCAGGGGGCCACTAAGCTCCTACGAGCAGTACTTC
TRBJ2-7	TRBD2	16	.	TRBV25-1	CASGRGGGAHSYEQYF	TGTGCCAGCGGACGGGGGGGGGGAGCGCACTCCTACGAGCAGTACTTC
TRBJ2-3	.	12	few	TRBV10-2	CASSDMGDTQYF	TGCGCCAGCAGTGATATGGGAGATACGCAGTATTTT
TRBJ2-2	.	13	many	TRBV12-3/TRBV12-4	CASSGRSTGELFF	TGTGCCAGCTCGGGACGGAGCACCGGGGAGCTGTTTTTT
TRBJ2-3	TRBD1	18	many	TRBV10-3	CAISESDLGTGRTDTQYF	TGTGCCATCAGTGAGTCCGACTTAGGGACAGGACGCACAGATACGCAGTATTTT
TRBJ2-1	.	15	few	TRBV9	CASSAPGGPYNEQFF	TGTGCCAGCAGCGCGCCGGGGGGCCCCTACAATGAGCAGTTCTTC
TRBJ2-3	TRBD2	16	.	TRBV18	CASSPLAGGYADTQYF	TGTGCCAGCTCACCACTAGCGGGGGGGTACGCAGATACGCAGTATTTT
TRBJ2-4	.	16	many	TRBV12-3/TRBV12-4	CASSLGQFQAKNIQYF	TGTGCCAGCAGTTTGGGGCAGTTCCAAGCCAAAAACATTCAGTACTTC
TRBJ2-7	.	17	few	TRBV6-5	CASSYSRVGTNSYEQYF	TGTGCCAGCAGTTACTCGAGGGTGGGGACAAACTCCTACGAGCAGTACTTC
TRBJ2-1	.	13	.	TRBV5-6	CASSLGPRESQFF	TGTGCCAGCAGCTTGGGCCCGAGGGAATCTCAGTTCTTC
TRBJ2-3	TRBD2	16	.	TRBV5-1	CASSLEGLAGTDTQYF	TGCGCCAGCAGCTTGGAGGGACTAGCGGGTACAGATACGCAGTATTTT
TRBJ2-1	.	11	few	TRBV10-1	CASNVGSEQFF	TGCGCCAGCAATGTCGGGAGTGAGCAGTTCTTC
TRBJ2-2	.	13	many	TRBV24-1	CATSDPRYGELFF	TGTGCCACCAGTGACCCCCGCTACGGGGAGCTGTTTTTT
TRBJ2-3	.	13	.	TRBV4-3	CASSQDRGIEQYF	TGCGCCAGCAGCCAGGATAGGGGAATAGAGCAGTATTTT
TRBJ2-2	.	11	.	TRBV20-1	CSASLAGELFF	TGCAGTGCATCGTTGGCCGGGGAGCTGTTTTTT
TRBJ1-3	.	13	.	TRBV7-2	CASSASGGYTIYF	TGTGCCAGCAGCGCCTCGGGGGGGTACACCATATATTTT
TRBJ2-3	.	14	many	TRBV11-2	CASSLNSRTGTQYF	TGTGCCAGCAGCTTGAACTCGAGGACCGGTACGCAGTATTTT
TRBJ2-1	.	14	few	TRBV29-1	CSVGGVGLGNEQFF	TGCAGCGTTGGGGGCGTGGGGCTGGGAAATGAGCAGTTCTTC
TRBJ2-3	TRBD2	17	few	TRBV7-9	CASSLRSSGTPTDTQYF	TGTGCCAGCAGCTTAAGGTCTAGCGGGACTCCCACAGATACGCAGTATTTT
TRBJ2-1	.	18	few	TRBV5-1	CASSLVGRSGNPINEQFF	TGCGCCAGCAGCTTGGTAGGTCGTAGCGGAAACCCCATCAATGAGCAGTTCTTC
TRBJ2-7	.	8	many	TRBV29-1	CSVDGEYF	TGCAGCGTTGATGGCGAGTACTTC
TRBJ2-5	TRBD1	15	few	TRBV7-9	CASSLGDRVVETQYF	TGTGCCAGCAGCTTAGGGGACAGGGTTGTGGAGACCCAGTACTTC
TRBJ2-7	TRBD1	15	.	TRBV4-3	CASSQDRGRIHEQYF	TGCGCCAGCAGCCAGGACAGGGGGCGCATCCACGAGCAGTACTTC
TRBJ2-1	.	15	.	TRBV5-1	CASSPGTETFNEQFF	TGCGCCAGCAGTCCCGGGACCGAGACATTTAATGAGCAGTTCTTC
TRBJ2-7	.	13	many	TRBV3-1	CASSQVWGEEQYF	TGTGCCAGCAGCCAAGTCTGGGGGGAGGAGCAGTACTTC
TRBJ2-3	.	12	few	TRBV29-1	CSSTRSADTQYF	TGCAGCTCGACTAGGTCCGCAGATACGCAGTATTTT
TRBJ2-7	TRBD2	17	few	TRBV28	CASSFRTLAGGTYEQYF	TGTGCCAGCAGCTTTAGGACGTTAGCGGGGGGAACATACGAGCAGTACTTC
TRBJ2-1	TRBD2	16	.	TRBV2	CASSHGLAGPGNEQFF	TGTGCCAGCAGCCATGGACTAGCGGGCCCTGGGAATGAGCAGTTCTTC
TRBJ2-2	.	16	.	TRBV4-3	CASSQDPRGPTGELFF	TGCGCCAGCAGCCAAGATCCCCGGGGCCCCACCGGGGAGCTGTTTTTT
TRBJ1-2	.	16	.	TRBV30	CAWNWGSTEGSYGYTF	TGTGCCTGGAACTGGGGATCGACAGAAGGCTCCTATGGCTACACCTTC
TRBJ2-5	TRBD2	16	.	TRBV19	CASSMGGNTQQETQYF	TGTGCCAGTAGTATGGGGGGGAACACTCAACAAGAGACCCAGTACTTC
TRBJ2-1	TRBD1	14	.	TRBV29-1	CSVEWDSVYNEQFF	TGCAGCGTTGAATGGGACAGCGTGTACAATGAGCAGTTCTTC
TRBJ2-5	TRBD2	17	many	TRBV25-1	CASSEGWGGSFQETQYF	TGTGCCAGCAGTGAAGGCTGGGGGGGTAGTTTCCAAGAGACCCAGTACTTC
TRBJ2-5	.	14	many	TRBV5-1	CASSQYQGAETQYF	TGCGCCAGCAGCCAGTACCAGGGTGCGGAGACCCAGTACTTC
TRBJ2-7	.	16	.	TRBV20-1	CSARDRDSPITYEQYF	TGCAGTGCTAGAGATCGGGATAGCCCCATAACCTACGAGCAGTACTTC
TRBJ1-2	.	10	.	TRBV28	CASRGWGYTF	TGTGCCAGCAGGGGGTGGGGCTACACCTTC
TRBJ2-1	TRBD2	18	few	TRBV3-1	CASSHPWTSGYSYNEQFF	TGTGCCAGCAGCCATCCTTGGACTAGCGGGTATTCCTACAATGAGCAGTTCTTC
TRBJ2-7	TRBD2	16	.	TRBV4-1	CASSQGGGRAPYEQYF	TGCGCCAGCAGCCAAGGTGGCGGGAGGGCCCCCTACGAGCAGTACTTC